The 8 T cell receptor beta chains below all came from one sample that was sequenced in a study of T cells in Graves' hyperthyroidism and ophthalmopathy. Using RNA transcripts as the source, TCR beta CDR3 regions were amplified. A set of HTBI primers served as the primers for a first-round RT-PCR of the TCR CDR3. TCRdb passed the multiplex PCR reads through MiXCR, listing each CDR3 protein once. The table lists approximately 600,000 distinct CDR3 sequences, 15% to 20% of them singletons. The specimen was blood. Receptors were obtained from a woman aged 25 to 39 with Graves' hyperthyroidism.

Ten or more counts support this clonotype. The chain uses TRBV28 and TRBJ2-7; 16 bases line up with TRBD2. The ends lost 7 bases at V and 3 bases at J; junction bases unmatched: 12. The V gene's germline CDR1 is MDHEN and CDR2 SYDVKM. This CDR3 is built from 18 residues. CDR3 DNA sequence: TGTGCCAGCAAATCGAGGGGACTAGCGGGAGGGACGATCTACGAGCAGTACTTC. Translation: CASKSRGLAGGTIYEQYF. The variable domain in full, with the rest retrieved from reference TRBV28 and TRBJ2-7, is DVKVTQSSRYLVKRTGEKVFLECVQDMDHENMFWYRQDPGLGLRLIYFSYDVKMKEKGDIPEGYSVSREKKERFSLILESASTNQTSMYLCASKSRGLAGGTIYEQYFGPGTRLTVT.

This clonotype was recorded a few times. The genes are TRBV6-1 and TRBJ2-3; TRBD1 matches at 9 bases. This CDR3 region has 19 residues. With V trimmed by 2 bases and J by 4 bases, 16 bases remained unmatched. Per the germline V gene, CDR1 is MNHNS and CDR2 is SASEGT. Here the CDR3 reads CASSEIKWRGQGTADTQYF. The CDR3 nucleotides are TGTGCCAGCAGTGAAATCAAGTGGAGGGGACAGGGAACGGCAGATACGCAGTATTTT.

This clonotype was seen many times. The V call is TRBV5-6, the J call TRBJ2-7; 8 nucleotides match TRBD2. Per germline, CDR1 SGHDT and CDR2 YYEEEE. The CDR3 totals 14 residues. V lost 4 bases to trimming and J lost 6 bases; unmatched junction nucleotides: 9. In nucleotides, the CDR3 is TGTGCCAGCAGCCAGGGACTAGTTGGGGCCGAGCAGTACTTC. Its protein product is CASSQGLVGAEQYF. The full variable domain, in which reference TRBV5-6 and TRBJ2-7 provide the parts outside the CDR3, is DAGVTQSPTHLIKTRGQQVTLRCSPKSGHDTVSWYQQALGQGPQFIFQYYEEEERQRGNFPDRFSGHQFPNYSSELNVNALLLGDSALYLCASSQGLVGAEQYFGPGTRLTVT.

This clonotype occurred many times. The rearrangement links TRBV2 to TRBJ2-7; TRBD1 matches at 8 bases. The germline V gene has CDR1 SNHLY and CDR2 FYNNEI. The CDR3 loop spans 15 amino acids. Germline trimming cut 4 bases from V and 3 bases from J; bases unmatched to any gene: 8. CDR3 sequence (DNA): TGTGCCAGCAGTGCCTACAGGGGGTCCCTCTACGAGCAGTACTTC. Translated: CASSAYRGSLYEQYF. Variable domain in full (rest from reference TRBV2 and TRBJ2-7): EPEVTQTPSHQVTQMGQEVILRCVPISNHLYFYWYRQILGQKVEFLVSFYNNEISEKSEIFDDQFSVERPDGSNFTLKIRSTKLEDSAMYFCASSAYRGSLYEQYFGPGTRLTVT.

This clonotype was seen many times. The CDR3 spells CASSSEPLLNEQFF. In DNA form, the CDR3 reads TGTGCCAGCAGCTCTGAACCCCTACTCAATGAGCAGTTCTTC. The V and J genes are TRBV7-2 and TRBJ2-1, with D unclear. Trimming cost V 4 bases and J 6 bases, with 13 bases left between them. The CDR3 covers 14 residues. Germline CDR1 SGHTA, CDR2 FQGNSA. Filled out from reference TRBV7-2 and TRBJ2-1, the complete variable domain reads GAGVSQSPSNKVTEKGKDVELRCDPISGHTALYWYRQSLGQGLEFLIYFQGNSAPDKSGLPSDRFSAERTGGSVSTLTIQRTQQEDSAVYLCASSSEPLLNEQFFGPGTRLTVL.

This clonotype has a count of ten or more. This rearrangement joins TRBV18 to TRBJ2-1, with unresolved D. V shed 3 bases and J shed 10 bases, with 13 bases lying between them. CDR1 is KGHSH and CDR2 is LQKENI in the germline V gene. CDR3 length: 13 residues. CDR3 loop: CASSPSDTREQFF. The DNA of the CDR3 is TGTGCCAGCTCACCCTCAGACACCCGGGAGCAGTTCTTC.

This clonotype was observed a handful of times. The gene calls are TRBV5-1 and TRBJ2-5, with 8 bases that match TRBD1. Germline V CDR1 and CDR2: SGHRS, YFSETQ. The J segment lost 2 bases and the V segment lost 6 bases, leaving 3 bases of the junction unmatched. The CDR3 sequence is 13 residues long. The CDR3 coding sequence is TGCGCCAGCAACACAGGGGGGCAAGAGACCCAGTACTTC. Its protein is CASNTGGQETQYF.

This clonotype has ten or more counts. V and J are TRBV5-1 and TRBJ2-3; the match to TRBD2 covers 9 bases. The CDR3 runs to 16 residues. Germline trimming cut 4 bases from V and 0 bases from J; bases unmatched to any gene: 6. Germline V gene data show CDR1 as SGHRS and CDR2 as YFSETQ. Here the CDR3 reads CASSAGGRSSTDTQYF. DNA for the CDR3: TGCGCCAGCAGCGCGGGAGGGCGGTCCAGCACAGATACGCAGTATTTT.